Shown below are 10 T cell receptor beta chains from a single sample sequenced in a study of OX40 agonist ivuxolimab in advanced cancers. Profiled with immunoSEQ multiplex PCR; TCRdb holds only in-frame clones, not every one. Seen here are more than 45,000 clones, 88% observed once, and the top ten hold about 7.5%. The source material was CD4+ or CD8+ T cells sorted from blood, sampled in a trial of the OX40 agonist ivuxolimab. Source of these receptors: an adult with an advanced solid tumor such as melanoma, head and neck, liver or kidney cancer.

This rearrangement joins TRBV18 to TRBJ1-1; weak D call: TRBD1 (6 bases). V shed 6 bases and J shed 1 base, with 12 bases lying between them. The CDR3 is made up of 14 amino acids. Germline assignment: CDR1 KGHSH and CDR2 LQKENI. The CDR3 nucleotides are TGTGCCAGCTCTCCTGACAGGAGGAACACTGAAGCTTTCTTT. Protein product: CASSPDRRNTEAFF. Together with reference TRBV18 and TRBJ1-1, the CDR3 gives the full variable domain: NAGVMQNPRHLVRRRGQEARLRCSPMKGHSHVYWYRQLPEEGLKFMVYLQKENIIDESGMPKERFSAEFPKEGPSILRIQQVVRGDSAAYFCASSPDRRNTEAFFGQGTRLTVV.

The rearrangement links TRBV5-4 to TRBJ2-1; tentative D call: TRBD2 (5 bases). The germline gives CDR1 SGHNT, CDR2 YYREEE (reference sequence). The CDR3 extends over 15 amino acids. Trimming removed 0 bases at V and 1 base at J, with 8 bases between. The CDR3 sequence is CASSLAGNSYNEQFF. The CDR3 bases are TGTGCCAGCAGCTTGGCCGGGAATTCCTACAATGAGCAGTTCTTC.

This chain links TRBV19 with TRBJ2-1, with 9 nucleotides matching TRBD2. CDR3 size: 18 residues. Germline V gives CDR1 LNHDA, CDR2 SQIVND (reference sequence). Trimming removed 3 bases from V and 1 base from J; junction bases left unmatched: 10. CDR3 residues: CASSIGRGGRGSYNEQFF. The CDR3, as DNA: TGTGCCAGTAGTATCGGGCGCGGCGGGAGGGGGTCCTACAATGAGCAGTTCTTC.

The chain is built from TRBV6-9 and TRBJ2-7; the match to TRBD2 covers 8 bases. J lost 5 bases, V lost 8 bases, and 8 bases had no gene match. Germline values: CDR1 MNHGY, CDR2 SVAAGI. The CDR3 has 13 residues. This CDR3 reads CASLSGSTDEQYF. In DNA form, the CDR3 reads TGTGCCAGCTTGAGCGGGAGCACCGACGAGCAGTACTTC.

The chain recombines TRBV6-1 with TRBJ2-7; no firm D call. Trimming cost V 2 bases and J 8 bases, with 4 bases left between them. There are 10 residues in the CDR3. In germline, CDR1 is MNHNS, CDR2 SASEGT. CDR3 region: CASSELQQYF. CDR3 nucleotides: TGTGCCAGCAGTGAATTGCAGCAGTACTTC.

The gene calls are TRBV19 and TRBJ1-2; 9 nucleotides agree with TRBD1. V lost 5 bases, J lost 4 bases, and 5 bases stayed unmatched. Germline V gene lookup returns CDR1 LNHDA and CDR2 SQIVND (reference sequence). The CDR3 totals 14 residues. CDR3 amino acids: CASSRQGESYGYTF. CDR3 DNA sequence: TGTGCCAGTAGTCGACAGGGGGAGAGCTATGGCTACACCTTC. Variable domain in full (rest from reference TRBV19 and TRBJ1-2): DGGITQSPKYLFRKEGQNVTLSCEQNLNHDAMYWYRQDPGQGLRLIYYSQIVNDFQKGDIAEGYSVSREKKESFPLTVTSAQKNPTAFYLCASSRQGESYGYTFGSGTRLTVV.

CDR3 loop: CALSPGGTDTQYF. The CDR3 DNA reads TGTGCCTTAAGCCCAGGGGGCACAGATACGCAGTATTTT. This chain uses TRBV30 with TRBJ2-3; D might be TRBD1 (6 bases). V was shortened by 7 bases and J by 1 base, with 12 bases between the two germline ends. The CDR3 consists of 13 residues. From germline, CDR1 is GTSNPN and CDR2 SVGIG (reference sequence).

This chain connects TRBV10-3 to TRBJ2-2, with D possibly TRBD1 on 6 matching bases. The germline gives CDR1 ENHRY, CDR2 SYGVKD. The CDR3 consists of 14 residues. With 4 bases removed from V and 4 bases from J, the gap between germline ends came to 10 bases. The CDR3 coding sequence is TGTGCCATCAGTGGTAGGACAGCCACCGGGGAGCTGTTTTTT. Translated, it gives CAISGRTATGELFF.

About this clone: Distinct nucleotide sequences in the sample also encode this CDR3. CDR3 coding DNA: TGTGCCTGGAGTGTTTCGGGTAGCAATCAGCCCCAGCATTTT. This translates into CAWSVSGSNQPQHF. The chain carries TRBV30 and TRBJ1-5; D is undetermined. The CDR3 spans 14 residues. The germline CDR1 and CDR2 sequences are GTSNPN and SVGIG (reference sequence). V gave up 0 bases and J gave up 0 bases, with 6 bases separating them.

This chain connects TRBV5-5 to TRBJ1-3; D is perhaps TRBD1 (6 bases). The length of the CDR3 is 15 residues. The V gene lost 4 bases and the J gene lost 6 bases, with 17 bases spanning the gap. Germline V gives CDR1 SGHKS, CDR2 YYEKEE (reference sequence). The DNA for the CDR3 is TGTGCCAGCAGCCGTACAGGGAATCCGGAAAACACCATATATTTT. Protein product: CASSRTGNPENTIYF.